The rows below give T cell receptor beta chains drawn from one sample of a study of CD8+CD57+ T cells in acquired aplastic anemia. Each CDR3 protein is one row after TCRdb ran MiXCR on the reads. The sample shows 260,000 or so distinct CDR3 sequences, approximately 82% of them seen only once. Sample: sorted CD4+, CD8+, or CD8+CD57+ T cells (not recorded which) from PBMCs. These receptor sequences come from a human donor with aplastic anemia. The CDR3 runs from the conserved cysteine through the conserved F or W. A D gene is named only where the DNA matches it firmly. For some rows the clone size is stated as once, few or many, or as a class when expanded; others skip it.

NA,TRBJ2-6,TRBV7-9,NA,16,CASSLAPSDGANGLTF,TGTGCCAGCAGCTTAGCGCCTAGCGACGGGGCTAACGGCCTGACTTTC
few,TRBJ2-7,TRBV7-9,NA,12,CASSGSSYEQYF,TGTGCCAGCAGCGGGAGCTCCTACGAGCAGTACTTC
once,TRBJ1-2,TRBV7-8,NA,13,CASSLAGGPDYKF,TGTGCCAGCAGCTTAGCGGGAGGTCCCGACTACAAGTTC
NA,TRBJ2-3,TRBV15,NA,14,CATSLGSDPDTQYF,TGTGCCACCAGCTTAGGCAGCGATCCCGATACGCAGTATTTT
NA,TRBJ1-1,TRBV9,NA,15,CASSPIAGSSYNAFF,TGTGCCAGCAGCCCTATAGCGGGAAGCTCCTACAATGCTTTCTTT
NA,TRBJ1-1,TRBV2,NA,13,CASSDGEINEALF,TGTGCCAGCAGTGATGGCGAGATCAATGAAGCTTTGTTT
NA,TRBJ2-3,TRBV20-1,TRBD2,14,CSAKSGRAIDTQYF,TGCAGTGCTAAGAGCGGGAGGGCAATAGATACGCAGTATTTT
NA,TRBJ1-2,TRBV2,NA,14,CASSARDGTYGYTF,TGTGCCAGCAGTGCTCGAGACGGGACCTATGGCTACACCTTC
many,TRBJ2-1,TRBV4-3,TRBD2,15,CASSQTSDSYNEQFF,TGCGCCAGCAGCCAAACTAGCGACTCCTACAATGAGCAGTTCTTC
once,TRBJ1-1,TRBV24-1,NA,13,CATRGSTNTEAFF,TGTGCCACCAGGGGATCTACGAACACTGAAGCTTTCTTT
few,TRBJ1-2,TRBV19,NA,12,CASSRTDYGYTF,TGTGCCAGTAGTCGGACGGATTATGGCTACACCTTC
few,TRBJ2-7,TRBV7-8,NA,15,CASSRFLGPPYEQYF,TGTGCCAGCAGCCGCTTCCTAGGGCCGCCCTACGAGCAGTACTTC
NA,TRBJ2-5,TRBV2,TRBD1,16,CASSEALLGQGETQYF,TGTGCCAGCAGTGAAGCGCTTCTGGGACAGGGAGAGACCCAGTACTTC
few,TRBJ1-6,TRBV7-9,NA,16,CASSLGGGGYNSPLHF,TGTGCCAGCAGTTTGGGGGGGGGCGGATATAATTCACCCCTCCACTTT
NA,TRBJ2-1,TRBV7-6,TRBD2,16,CASSPGTRGLTDTQFF,TGTGCCAGCAGCCCCGGGACTAGGGGACTCACGGATACGCAGTTCTTC
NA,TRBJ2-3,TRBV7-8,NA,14,CASSYGISAGTTYF,TGTGCCAGCAGTTACGGCATTTCGGCAGGCACCACCTATTTT
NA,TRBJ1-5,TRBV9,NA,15,CASSVGQDSNQPQHF,TGTGCCAGCAGCGTAGGGCAGGATAGCAATCAGCCCCAGCATTTT
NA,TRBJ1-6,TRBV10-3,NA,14,CAISGGDTNSPLHF,TGTGCCATCAGTGGGGGGGACACTAATTCACCCCTCCACTTT
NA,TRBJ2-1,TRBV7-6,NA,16,CASSSDGGLSPLHFFF,TGTGCCAGCAGCTCTGACGGGGGGCTATCACCCCTCCACTTTTTCTTC
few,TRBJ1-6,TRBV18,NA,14,CASSPSGGGSPLHF,TGTGCCAGCTCACCAAGCGGGGGCGGTTCACCCCTCCACTTT
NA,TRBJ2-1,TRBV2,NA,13,CASSLVSGNEQFF,TGTGCCAGCAGCTTAGTGTCGGGCAATGAGCAGTTCTTC
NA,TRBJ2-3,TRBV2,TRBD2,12,CASGGGKDTQYF,TGTGCCAGCGGGGGGGGTAAAGATACGCAGTATTTT
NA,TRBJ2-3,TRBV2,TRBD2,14,CASRYTGGPETQYF,TGTGCCAGCCGCTACACGGGAGGTCCCGAAACGCAGTATTTT
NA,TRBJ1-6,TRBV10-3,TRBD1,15,CAIRQLGDSNSPLHF,TGTGCCATCAGACAACTGGGGGACAGTAATTCACCCCTCCACTTT
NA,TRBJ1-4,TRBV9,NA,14,CASSAAGDIENLFF,TGTGCCAGCAGTGCGGCTGGGGACATTGAAAACCTGTTTTTT
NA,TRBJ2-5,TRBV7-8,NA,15,CASSLAGACDTQYYF,TGTGCCAGCAGCTTAGCCGGGGCTTGCGATACGCAGTATTACTTC
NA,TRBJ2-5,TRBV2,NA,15,CASGDGGTGTQYLGF,TGTGCCAGCGGGGACGGGGGCACAGGTACGCAGTATTTGGGCTTC
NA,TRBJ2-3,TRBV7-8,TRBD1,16,CASSPGTGHHTESQYF,TGTGCCAGCAGCCCCGGGACAGGGCACCACACAGAGTCGCAGTATTTT
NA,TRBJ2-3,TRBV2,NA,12,CASSDGGVTQYF,TGTGCCAGCAGCGATGGGGGAGTTACGCAGTATTTT
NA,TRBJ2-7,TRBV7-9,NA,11,CASSLVPGEYF,TGTGCCAGCAGCTTAGTACCCGGGGAGTACTTC
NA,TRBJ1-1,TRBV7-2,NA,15,CASSFGLAGNRTYIF,TGTGCCAGCAGCTTCGGGCTAGCAGGGAACCGAACCTACATCTTT
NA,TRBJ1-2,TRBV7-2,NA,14,CASSYDPDAYGYTF,TGTGCCAGCAGCTATGATCCGGACGCCTATGGCTACACCTTC
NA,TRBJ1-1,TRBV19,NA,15,CASSLDRTEGTEAFF,TGTGCCAGCAGCTTAGACAGGACAGAAGGCACTGAAGCTTTCTTT
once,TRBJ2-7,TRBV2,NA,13,CASSKGCTDAQYF,TGTGCCAGCAGCAAGGGTTGCACAGACGCGCAGTACTTC
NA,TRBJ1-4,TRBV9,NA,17,CASSEGSGAQYYEKLFF,TGTGCCAGCAGTGAGGGTTCAGGTGCACAGTATTATGAAAAACTGTTTTTT
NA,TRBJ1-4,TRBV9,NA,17,CASSVASDEQYFEKLFF,TGTGCCAGCAGCGTAGCGTCAGATGAACAGTATTTTGAAAAACTGTTTTTT
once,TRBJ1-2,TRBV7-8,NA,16,CASSFQPDGLVLAYTF,TGTGCCAGCAGCTTTCAGCCAGACGGGCTAGTACTTGCCTACACCTTC
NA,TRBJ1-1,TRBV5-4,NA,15,CASSLIGAMSSEAFF,TGTGCCAGCAGCTTAATTGGCGCAATGAGCAGTGAAGCTTTCTTT
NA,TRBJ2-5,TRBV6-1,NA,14,CASSGSRVRETQYF,TGTGCCAGCAGTGGCAGCAGGGTTCGAGAGACCCAGTACTTC
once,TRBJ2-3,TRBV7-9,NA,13,CASSFQRSGASDF,TGTGCCAGCAGCTTTCAAAGAAGCGGTGCGAGCGATTTT
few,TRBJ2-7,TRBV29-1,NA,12,CSVDRGGSEQYF,TGCAGCGTTGACAGGGGAGGATCCGAGCAGTACTTC